This T cell receptor (beta chain) was captured by sequencing in a study of circulating tumor DNA in untreated peripheral T-cell lymphoma (dated by TCRdb to 2020 to 2023). In regard to this clone: No cognate antigen has been identified for it. The sample holds no much larger clone one base away, and base qualities are not on file.

Overall study outcomes, separate from this receptor: Tumor-specific clonotypes turned up in over 75% of patients, identified from about 90% of baseline tissues and from approximately 67% of baseline serum samples.

The receptor library was made with the immunoSEQ multiplex PCR assay. TCRdb re-hosts the immuneACCESS table, in-frame sequences only. Its copies lack some clones; in the studies checked, an unresolved V gene accounts for under half of them, and the cause for the rest is not known. This sample comprises 4,900 or so clones, approximately 70% of them detected only once. 47% of the sample rests with the top ten. To find tumor-specific TCR clonotypes, researchers sequenced baseline tumor tissue that had been collected prior to treatment. To monitor patients with peripheral T-cell lymphoma who were getting frontline treatment on a trial, the study applied next-generation sequencing to T-cell receptor sequences. As encoded in the germline V gene (reference sequence), CDR1 is LNHDA while CDR2 is SQIVND. The CDR3 measures 13 amino acids from cysteine to phenylalanine. Of all the DNA, just the CDR3 is kept, 39 bases in frame from base 1. V and J lose 3 bases and 4 bases, and a span of 9 bases separates them.

The material sequenced was tumor tissue. The chain is assembled from TRBV19 and TRBJ1-2; perhaps TRBD1 is the D gene, with 5 bases matching. The clonotype comes from a human donor with peripheral T-cell lymphoma. The bases read TGTGCCAGTAGTATCCAGGGCGGCTATGGCTACACCTTC. Its translation is CASSIQGGYGYTF.